This TCR beta chain is from a study of blood T cell repertoires in COVID-19. Study-level information: Sites in the United States, Italy and Spain provided acute and convalescent COVID-19 samples. PBMCs, B-cell-depleted T cells, or T cells were the source of the cDNA or gDNA that made up the material.

Profiled with immunoSEQ multiplex PCR; TCRdb holds only in-frame clones, not every one. The table has 150,000 to 200,000 clones, roughly nine tenths seen once. Trimming stripped 8 bases from V and 1 base from J, with 17 bases between. The CDR3 is made up of 16 amino acids. Per germline, CDR1 SGHAT and CDR2 FQNNGV. V and J are TRBV11-2 and TRBJ2-2; D is uncertain. This sequence originates from a man between 18 and 29 years old who had recovered from COVID-19. Input material: peripheral blood. The CDR3 DNA reads as TGTGCCAGCCGCGGCCTACGTCGACGGAACACCGGGGAGCTGTTTTTT. This sequence encodes CASRGLRRRNTGELFF.